The rows below give T cell receptor beta chains drawn from one sample of a study of OX40 agonist ivuxolimab in advanced cancers. Libraries were prepared by immunoSEQ multiplex PCR; TCRdb keeps only in-frame clonotypes and omits some of them. The sample includes 60,000 to 100,000 clones, approximately 95% of them seen just once. Material: CD4+ or CD8+ T cells sorted from blood, obtained in a trial of the OX40 agonist ivuxolimab. The origin of the receptors is an adult with an advanced solid tumor such as melanoma, head and neck, liver or kidney cancer. CDR3s include the opening cysteine and the closing phenylalanine or tryptophan. A D gene is named only where the DNA matches it firmly. Clone size is given for some rows only: seen once, a few or many times, or a class if the clone is expanded.

CASSPLGGVDEQYF	TGTGCCAGCAGTCCCCTGGGCGGGGTTGACGAGCAGTACTTC	TRBV27	TRBJ2-7	NA	once
CASSPSPMNTEAFF	TGTGCCAGCAGCCCGAGTCCCATGAACACTGAAGCTTTCTTT	TRBV7-9	TRBJ1-1	NA	NA
CSVLGLPNTGELFF	TGCAGCGTTCTCGGACTTCCTAACACCGGGGAGCTGTTTTTT	TRBV29-1	TRBJ2-2	NA	once
CASSFPSGGALDTQYF	TGTGCCAGCAGTTTTCCTAGCGGGGGGGCTTTGGATACGCAGTATTTT	TRBV27	TRBJ2-3	TRBD2	NA
CASSSPRSGETQYF	TGTGCCAGCAGCTCCCCCCGGTCAGGGGAGACCCAGTACTTC	TRBV7-9	TRBJ2-5	NA	NA
CATAHGNQPQHF	TGTGCCACCGCACATGGGAATCAGCCCCAGCATTTT	TRBV27	TRBJ1-5	NA	few
CASSPAREINEQYF	TGTGCCAGCAGCCCTGCTAGGGAGATAAATGAGCAGTACTTC	TRBV7-3	TRBJ2-7	NA	NA
CSVPRGDEQYF	TGCAGCGTTCCTAGGGGTGACGAGCAGTACTTC	TRBV29-1	TRBJ2-7	NA	once
CASSFGNVNYGYTF	TGTGCCAGCAGCTTCGGGAACGTTAACTATGGCTACACCTTC	TRBV5-6	TRBJ1-2	NA	NA
CASSQRTSGGYNEQFF	TGTGCCAGCAGCCAGCGGACTAGCGGGGGCTACAATGAGCAGTTCTTC	TRBV7-2	TRBJ2-1	TRBD2	NA
CASSWRSLANEKLFF	TGTGCCAGCAGCTGGCGAAGTCTAGCTAATGAAAAACTGTTTTTT	TRBV11-2	TRBJ1-4	NA	NA
CASRTGQYEQYF	TGTGCCAGCAGGACAGGGCAGTACGAGCAGTACTTC	TRBV2	TRBJ2-7	TRBD1	NA
CATSRDRLAGGRYEQYF	TGTGCCACCAGCAGAGATAGGCTAGCGGGGGGTCGGTACGAGCAGTACTTC	TRBV15	TRBJ2-7	TRBD2	NA
CAWSRPAPSRGQDTQYF	TGTGCCTGGAGTCGACCCGCGCCCTCACGAGGGCAAGATACGCAGTATTTT	TRBV30	TRBJ2-3	NA	NA
CASSLGDLWSEQYF	TGTGCCAGCAGTTTAGGGGACCTTTGGAGCGAGCAGTACTTC	TRBV27	TRBJ2-7	NA	NA
CASSFTETYEQYF	TGCGCCAGCAGCTTCACAGAGACCTACGAGCAGTACTTC	TRBV5-1	TRBJ2-7	NA	NA
CASSESGRSREQYF	TGCGCCAGCAGTGAGTCGGGACGCTCTCGGGAGCAGTACTTC	TRBV10-1	TRBJ2-7	NA	NA
CASSVWAGGVEADTQYF	TGTGCCAGCAGCGTATGGGCGGGAGGAGTAGAAGCAGATACGCAGTATTTT	TRBV9	TRBJ2-3	TRBD2	NA
CASSSGQSGRDTQYF	TGTGCCAGCAGCTCGGGACAGTCCGGGAGAGATACGCAGTATTTT	TRBV6-5	TRBJ2-3	NA	NA
CASSEAVGSHTEAFF	TGTGCCAGCAGTGAAGCTGTGGGGAGCCACACTGAAGCTTTCTTT	TRBV2	TRBJ1-1	NA	NA
CSVAGYYEQYF	TGCAGCGTAGCGGGCTACTACGAGCAGTACTTC	TRBV29-1	TRBJ2-7	NA	NA
CASSRQDDISPLHF	TGTGCCAGCTCCCGACAGGACGATATTTCACCCCTCCACTTT	TRBV18	TRBJ1-6	NA	NA
CASSSDRTGHSYEQYF	TGTGCCAGCAGCTCGGATAGGACAGGGCACTCCTACGAGCAGTACTTC	TRBV5-6	TRBJ2-7	TRBD1	once
CASSLWGTDYEQYF	TGTGCCAGCAGTTTATGGGGGACAGACTACGAGCAGTACTTC	TRBV27	TRBJ2-7	TRBD1	NA
CASSLTGLRAYEQYF	TGTGCCAGCAGCTTAACCGGCCTTCGGGCCTACGAGCAGTACTTC	TRBV7-8	TRBJ2-7	NA	NA
CASSLPYERQPGPGNTIYF	TGTGCCAGCAGTTTACCTTACGAAAGACAACCGGGTCCCGGAAACACCATATATTTT	TRBV28	TRBJ1-3	NA	NA
CASSQVGGISYEQYF	TGTGCCAGCAGCCAAGTGGGGGGGATCTCCTACGAGCAGTACTTC	TRBV14	TRBJ2-7	TRBD2	NA
CASSLIRGAGYGYTF	TGTGCCAGCAGCTTAATTCGGGGTGCCGGCTATGGCTACACCTTC	TRBV13	TRBJ1-2	NA	NA
CASSQRTGQAFYGYTF	TGCGCCAGCAGCCAGCGAACGGGACAGGCATTCTATGGCTACACCTTC	TRBV4-3	TRBJ1-2	TRBD1	once
CASSSLPGQRGDYEQYF	TGTGCCAGCAGTTCCTTGCCGGGTCAGCGGGGGGACTACGAGCAGTACTTC	TRBV7-2	TRBJ2-7	TRBD2	NA
CASSTRTDYEQYF	TGTGCCAGCAGCACCCGGACGGACTACGAGCAGTACTTC	TRBV7-9	TRBJ2-7	NA	NA
CASSSDRQGGTEAFF	TGTGCCAGCAGCTCGGATAGACAGGGGGGAACTGAAGCTTTCTTT	TRBV28	TRBJ1-1	TRBD1	NA
CASSQGGRSSYNEQFF	TGCGCCAGCAGCCAAGGTGGGAGGAGCTCCTACAATGAGCAGTTCTTC	TRBV4-1	TRBJ2-1	NA	NA
CASSYGVSSYEQYF	TGTGCCAGCAGCTATGGGGTGAGCTCCTACGAGCAGTACTTC	TRBV19	TRBJ2-7	NA	NA
CATPGHGEQFF	TGTGCCACTCCAGGCCACGGTGAGCAGTTCTTC	TRBV2	TRBJ2-1	NA	once
CAIREGTGNNQPQHF	TGTGCCATCAGGGAGGGTACAGGAAACAATCAGCCCCAGCATTTT	TRBV10-3	TRBJ1-5	NA	NA
CASSPRDRGYYGYTF	TGTGCCAGCAGCCCCCGGGACAGGGGGTACTATGGCTACACCTTC	TRBV13	TRBJ1-2	TRBD1	NA
CASSYGLAGYEQYF	TGTGCCAGCAGTTACGGGCTAGCGGGCTACGAGCAGTACTTC	TRBV6-5	TRBJ2-7	TRBD2	NA
CASSDTRLWTF	TGTGCCAGCAGTGATACCCGTCTCTGGACTTTC	TRBV25-1	TRBJ2-6	NA	NA
CASSPKQGGYGYTF	TGTGCCAGCAGTCCCAAACAGGGTGGCTATGGCTACACCTTC	TRBV27	TRBJ1-2	NA	NA
CASSGQGAPNTEAFF	TGTGCCAGCAGTGGGCAGGGGGCTCCGAACACTGAAGCTTTCTTT	TRBV11-3	TRBJ1-1	TRBD1	NA
CASSPGGGWANEKLFF	TGTGCCAGCAGCCCCGGAGGGGGATGGGCTAATGAAAAACTGTTTTTT	TRBV7-8	TRBJ1-4	NA	NA
CASSSDSSNTGELFF	TGTGCCAGCAGTTCAGACAGTTCTAACACCGGGGAGCTGTTTTTT	TRBV28	TRBJ2-2	NA	NA
CASSLLDRVNQPQHF	TGTGCCAGCTCACTCCTTGACAGGGTCAATCAGCCCCAGCATTTT	TRBV18	TRBJ1-5	TRBD1	NA
CASQGLAGREETQYF	TGTGCCAGCCAAGGACTAGCGGGTCGAGAAGAGACCCAGTACTTC	TRBV27	TRBJ2-5	TRBD2	NA
CASSEGLAGLNEQFF	TGTGCCAGCAGCGAAGGACTAGCGGGACTAAATGAGCAGTTCTTC	TRBV7-6	TRBJ2-1	TRBD2	NA